This T cell receptor beta chain comes out of a study of T cells in Graves' hyperthyroidism and ophthalmopathy (dated by TCRdb to between 2018 and 2021). Study-level background: Peripheral blood was sampled at the time of initial diagnosis, prior to any treatment. The approximately 100 discovery patients were divided at random into training and test sets in a 7:3 ratio. Once sampling was done, hyperthyroidism patients were given methimazole at a starting dose of 30 mg daily, whereas ophthalmopathy patients were given high-dose intravenous methylprednisolone. A discovery cohort of approximately 97 patients, 43 with Graves' ophthalmopathy and 57 with stable Graves' hyperthyroidism, was used to find distinguishing TCR V-J signatures. In addition, the study compared T-cell repertoires in thyroid tissue and in blood from six Graves' hyperthyroidism patients. TCR Vbeta CDR3 sequencing of approximately 140 peripheral blood samples (approximately 44 ophthalmopathy, over 70 hyperthyroidism and roughly 17 progressor patients) is reported in the paper. Prospective prediction of ophthalmopathy was tested in an independent validation cohort consisting of about 19 hyperthyroidism patients and around 17 patients who later progressed to ophthalmopathy.

Results and caveats for the whole study, not just this receptor: In cross-validation, a model built on a 13 V-J signature told ophthalmopathy apart from stable hyperthyroidism with 85% to 90% sensitivity and around 81% specificity, and in testing the same model reached 80%/75%. Blood samples also contained most of the expanded thyroid clonotypes (frequency above 0.001), which suggests that blood repertoires may reflect thyroid immune responses. No statistical method was used to fix the sample size in advance, and group allocation was not hidden from the investigators. During validation, the model predicted progression to ophthalmopathy a median of approximately 7 months ahead of onset, with approximately 71% sensitivity and roughly 72% specificity.

CDR1 and CDR2 are read off the germline V gene (reference sequence) as SEHNR and FQNEAQ. Its CDR3 holds 15 amino acids, cysteine through phenylalanine. Only the CDR3 portion is preserved as DNA: 45 bases, with reading frame beginning at the first base. V drops 3 bases and J drops 8 bases, leaving 17 bases in between. This clonotype was counted only a few times. No cognate antigen has been identified for it. Base qualities are missing; no much larger clone stands one base away. Hyperthyroidism patients were newly diagnosed, with disease duration under 2 months, and aged 18 to 65 years. Exclusion was applied to patients with uncontrolled infections, other autoimmune diseases, pregnancy or lactation. Diagnoses relied on clinical symptoms, serum thyroxine and TRAb, thyroid ultrasound and orbital computed tomography. Blood from progressor patients was collected at the time of first diagnosis with hyperthyroidism, before any ophthalmopathy symptoms had appeared. Ficoll-Paque density gradient centrifugation was used to isolate PBMCs from approximately 10 ml of fresh peripheral blood. Progressor patients were defined as those initially diagnosed with Graves' hyperthyroidism in whom ophthalmopathy developed during follow-up. Trizol reagent was used to extract total RNA, and RNA quality was then checked on an Agilent 2100 Bioanalyzer.

The TCR beta CDR3 regions were amplified from the RNA transcripts. For the first round of RT-PCR on the TCR CDR3, the HTBI primer set was used together with the Qiagen OneStep RT-PCR kit. The libraries were constructed in a second round of multiplex PCR and then size-selected and purified. The libraries were sequenced on an Illumina HiSeq2000 using paired-end 100 bp reads. On the authors' methods: SOAPnuke was used to process the raw data, with reads discarded if the reads contained adapters or uncalled bases, had a mean Phred below 15, or lacked an exact constant-primer or identifier match. High-quality paired reads were merged with COPE v1.2.5, and unique nucleotide sequences were defined as clonotypes. MiTCR v1.1 was used to align clonotypes to the IMGT TRBV, TRBD and TRBJ reference segments. The analysis was restricted to V-J combinations with a frequency above 0.0001, which together covered 99.2% of the repertoires. The TCS score was defined as F50 (clonal expansion) divided by E x V (chaos), with BLOSUM62-based TCRdist calculated between CDR3 peptides within each V-J. Welch's t-statistics and random forest reduced around 550 V-J features to around 14, which were used in a naive Bayes classifier (R e1071). TCRdb reworked the public reads: Q25 trimming with fastp, MiXCR clone assembly, productive beta chains retained. Here each entry gathers all rows of one CDR3 protein and keeps the most common genes and DNA. For this entry, the V and J calls and clone size follow TCRdb and not the study's own pipeline. The sample profile shows 370,000 or so distinct CDR3 sequences; 13% of them were found once. Less than 25% of the sample is held by the ten biggest clonotypes.

The sequencing input was blood. The rearrangement joined TRBV7-9 to TRBJ2-4; tentative D gene TRBD1, with 6 bases matching. The receptor was isolated from a man aged 30 to 39 with Graves' hyperthyroidism that later progressed to Graves' ophthalmopathy. The nucleotide sequence reads as follows: TGTGCCAGCAGCTTGGTGACAGGTAGTGAGGACATTCAGTACTTC. The translation is CASSLVTGSEDIQYF. Here the CDR3 is joined to the reference TRBV7-9 and TRBJ2-4 genes, and the full variable domain is: DTGVSQNPRHKITKRGQNVTFRCDPISEHNRLYWYRQTLGQGPEFLTYFQNEAQLEKSRLLSDRFSAERPKGSFSTLEIQRTEQGDSAMYLCASSLVTGSEDIQYFGAGTRLSVL.